These 11 T cell receptor beta chains were all obtained from the same sample, sequenced in a study of CD8 T cells in Susac syndrome. RNA totalling roughly 0.5 to 1 ug underwent reverse transcription with random hexamers. In TCRdb, the immunoSEQ multiplex PCR reads were re-called with MiXCR into one record per CDR3 protein. The sample contains over 130,000 distinct CDR3 sequences, just under 95% of which appear only once. Sequencing input: CD4+ T cells from PBMCs. These receptors were collected from a human donor with Susac syndrome.

V is TRBV19 and J is TRBJ2-5; 13 bases line up with TRBD2. The CDR3 is 17 amino acids. J was trimmed by 5 bases and V by 2 bases; bases with no gene match: 8. CDR1 and CDR2 from the germline V gene are LNHDA and SQIVND (reference sequence). In nucleotides, the CDR3 is TGTGCCAGTAGTATAAAGGGGACTAGCGGGGCTGGGGAGACCCAGTACTTC. It specifies CASSIKGTSGAGETQYF.

The chain joins TRBV20-1 to TRBJ1-1, with a weak D call TRBD1 (5 bases). Germline V gene lookup returns CDR1 DFQATT and CDR2 SNEGSKA (reference sequence). There are 13 residues in the CDR3. Deletions cut 6 bases from V and 1 base from J, with 12 bases between. The CDR3 spells CSATSTANTEAFF. The CDR3, as DNA: TGCAGTGCCACCTCGACAGCGAACACTGAAGCTTTCTTT.

The rearrangement uses TRBV7-9 and TRBJ2-1, with TRBD2 matching 11 bases. The CDR3 totals 16 residues. V shed 1 base, J shed 10 bases, and the junction held 9 bases outside the gene matches. CDR1 and CDR2 (germline): SEHNR, FQNEAQ (reference sequence). The CDR3: CASSLVRLAGRKEQFF. CDR3 nucleotide sequence: TGTGCCAGCAGCTTAGTACGACTAGCGGGAAGGAAGGAGCAGTTCTTC.

The CDR3 is CASSPQGSGEKLFF. CDR3 in DNA: TGTGCCAGCTCACCACAGGGCTCAGGGGAAAAACTGTTTTTT. The chain links TRBV18 to TRBJ1-4, with D possibly matching TRBD1 (5 bases). V lost 1 base, J lost 8 bases, and 11 bases lay in between. CDR1 and CDR2 from the germline V gene are KGHSH and LQKENI. The CDR3 is made up of 14 amino acids.

The chain has TRBV7-3 and TRBJ1-6; tentative D call: TRBD1 (5 bases). V lost 5 bases, J lost 5 bases, and 13 bases lay in between. The CDR3 covers 15 residues. Germline-derived CDR1 and CDR2 are SGHTA and FQGTGA. The CDR3 here is CASSRTGDNNSPLHF. CDR3 in DNA: TGTGCCAGCAGCCGGACGGGGGATAATAATTCACCCCTCCACTTT.

This clonotype was found a few times. V usage is TRBV29-1 and J usage is TRBJ2-7; the D is unclear. The CDR3 covers 11 residues. Germline CDR1 reads SQVTM; CDR2 reads ANQGSEA. V shed 1 base and J shed 7 bases, with 8 bases lying between them. The DNA of the CDR3 is TGCAGCGTTGAAGGACACTCGGAGCAGTACTTC. This codes for CSVEGHSEQYF.

The table lists this clonotype with a count of one. The genes are TRBV30 and TRBJ2-7; 13 bases fit TRBD2. Losses at the gene ends were 8 bases for V and 4 bases for J; bases not matched to a gene: 5. The CDR3 sequence is 13 residues long. CDR1 GTSNPN and CDR2 SVGIG come from the germline V gene (reference sequence). The chain's CDR3 is CARRTSGGYEQYF. The DNA for the CDR3 is TGTGCCCGAAGGACTAGCGGGGGATACGAGCAGTACTTC.

The table lists this clonotype with a count of one. The chain recombines TRBV11-2 with TRBJ2-1; TRBD2 matches 8 bases. Germline CDR1 SGHAT, CDR2 FQNNGV. J was trimmed by 6 bases and V by 6 bases; bases with no gene match: 16. CDR3 length: 17 residues. CDR3 sequence reads: CASRPNSGTRILNEQFF. CDR3 coding DNA: TGTGCCAGCAGACCTAATTCCGGGACTAGGATTCTCAATGAGCAGTTCTTC.

This clonotype has just one count. The chain uses TRBV29-1 and TRBJ1-2, with D possibly TRBD1 on 5 matching bases. CDR3 size: 14 residues. CDR1 SQVTM and CDR2 ANQGSEA come from the germline V gene. The V and J ends lost 3 bases and 4 bases respectively, with 15 bases between them. The CDR3 region has the DNA TGCAGCGTTGAGTACATGGGGGGTGGCTATGGCTACACCTTC. As protein: CSVEYMGGGYGYTF.

The rearrangement joins TRBV18 to TRBJ1-2, with 9 bases that match TRBD1. The germline CDR1 and CDR2 sequences are KGHSH and LQKENI. This CDR3 comprises 15 residues. J lost 3 bases, V lost 2 bases, and 4 bases had no gene match. Written as DNA, the CDR3 is TGTGCCAGCTCACCATTACAGGGGGCCCACTATGGCTACACCTTC. Protein product: CASSPLQGAHYGYTF.

This sequence joins TRBV29-1 and TRBJ2-2; no definite D call. V lost 7 bases to trimming and J lost 5 bases, with 14 bases between them. Germline V gene data show CDR1 as SQVTM and CDR2 as ANQGSEA. The CDR3 length is 13 residues. Written as DNA, the CDR3 is TGCAGCGCCGGCGGTCCTAGGACCGGGGAGCTGTTTTTT. Protein product: CSAGGPRTGELFF.